Listed below are T cell receptor beta chains from one sample, sequenced in a study of T cells in Graves' hyperthyroidism and ophthalmopathy. TCRdb redid the calling of the multiplex PCR reads with MiXCR, one entry per CDR3 protein. Among hundreds of thousands of distinct CDR3 sequences listed, over 11% were seen once. Specimen: blood. These receptors were obtained from a man aged 50 to 60 with Graves' ophthalmopathy. CDR3s include the opening cysteine and the closing phenylalanine or tryptophan. A D gene is named only where the DNA matches it firmly. Expanded clones are given a class, and other clones once, few, many or no size at all.

CDR3 DNA	CDR3 protein	D gene	clone size	J gene	V gene
TGTGCCACCTCCCGCCCAGGATACTATGGCTACACCTTC	CATSRPGYYGYTF	.	.	TRBJ1-2	TRBV19
TGTGCCTGGATGGGCCGGGACAGGGGGCTGAATGAAGCTTTCTTT	CAWMGRDRGLNEAFF	TRBD1	many	TRBJ1-1	TRBV30
TGTGCCAGCCGCGGGACAGGGTCGCGTTCGGGTCAGCCCCAGCATTTT	CASRGTGSRSGQPQHF	TRBD1	many	TRBJ1-5	TRBV27
TGTGCCAGCAGCTTCCTTTTGGGCTACGAGCAGTACTTC	CASSFLLGYEQYF	.	many	TRBJ2-7	TRBV7-8
TGTGCCAGCAGCGTAGAGTCGGCCCCCTACAATGAGCAGTTCTTC	CASSVESAPYNEQFF	.	.	TRBJ2-1	TRBV9
TGTGCCAGCAGCTTTGGGGGGCGCGTGTCCACTGAAGCTTTCTTT	CASSFGGRVSTEAFF	.	many	TRBJ1-1	TRBV5-5
TGTGCCAGCAGCTTGGACTCTAGCGGGGCCTACGAGCAGTACTTC	CASSLDSSGAYEQYF	TRBD2	many	TRBJ2-7	TRBV11-2
TGTGCCAGCAGTGAAAAGGTTGGGCTAGCGGTGGTCGGGGAGCTGTTTTTT	CASSEKVGLAVVGELFF	TRBD2	many	TRBJ2-2	TRBV6-1
TGTGCCAGCTCACAGGAGGAAGCTTCGGGGCAGTTCTTC	CASSQEEASGQFF	.	few	TRBJ2-1	TRBV18
TGCAGTGCTAGAGCAGGGAGCTCCTATAATTCACCCCTCCACTTT	CSARAGSSYNSPLHF	.	.	TRBJ1-6	TRBV20-1
TGTGCCAGCAGCCGCAGGGCAGGGACCGGGGAGCTGTTTTTT	CASSRRAGTGELFF	.	few	TRBJ2-2	TRBV3-1
TGTGCCAGCAGCACCTACAGGGGCTATAACACTGAAGCTTTCTTT	CASSTYRGYNTEAFF	TRBD1	.	TRBJ1-1	TRBV5-4
TGTGCCAGCAGCCAACCTGGACTAGCGGGAAAGCCCATCACGTACTTC	CASSQPGLAGKPITYF	TRBD2	.	TRBJ2-5	TRBV7-2
TGCAGTGCTAGAGATTCTAGCGGGGGTTATCATACGCAGTATTTT	CSARDSSGGYHTQYF	TRBD2	many	TRBJ2-3	TRBV20-1
TGTGCCAGCAGCGTATTCGGGGGTTCACCCCTCCACTTT	CASSVFGGSPLHF	.	.	TRBJ1-6	TRBV9
TGTGCCAGCAGCTCCACGGACAGGGGGCGCACAGATACGCAGTATTTT	CASSSTDRGRTDTQYF	TRBD1	few	TRBJ2-3	TRBV7-8
TGTGCCAGCAGCCCGGCCGGCCGGAACGAGACCCAGTACTTC	CASSPAGRNETQYF	.	many	TRBJ2-5	TRBV7-9
TGCGCCAGCAGTACGAACGCGGGAGGCGGCACAGATACGCAGTATTTT	CASSTNAGGGTDTQYF	TRBD2	few	TRBJ2-3	TRBV4-1